This T cell receptor (beta chain) was recorded in a study of blood T cell repertoires in COVID-19. Germline CDR1 reads ENHRY; CDR2 reads SYGVKD. CDR3 length: 12 residues. V was cut by 6 bases and J by 6 bases, with 12 bases left in between. This clone was observed a few times. The authors' processing: For nucleated cells, counts were estimated from reference gene primer amplification. Clones were read by immunoSEQ multiplex PCR, and TCRdb kept only the in-frame ones, dropping some. V and J calls and clone size follow that table, whereas D and trimming were derived from the DNA. This sample yields roughly 100,000 clones, of which around 82% are seen a single time; 10% to 15% belongs to the top ten.

The source of this sequence is a human donor in a cohort sampled during active or convalescent COVID-19. The chain joins TRBV10-3 to TRBJ2-7; D possibly corresponds to TRBD1 (5 bases). What was sequenced was peripheral blood. CDR3 DNA: TGTGCCATCAGCGCACAGGATGTCGAGCAGTACTTC. This codes for CAISAQDVEQYF.